The clone carrying this T cell receptor (beta chain) was recorded at least ten times. The antigen is unknown. 5'RACE template switching produced TCR cDNA carrying a universal primer site and UMIs. TCRdb processed the 5' RACE reads anew with MiXCR; each CDR3 protein has one entry. The sample has tens of thousands of distinct CDR3 sequences; approximately 6.9% are singletons. The CDR3 extends over 15 amino acids. The V and J ends lost 11 bases and 0 bases respectively, with 19 bases between them. In germline, CDR1 is MGHRA, CDR2 YSYEKL. This entry belongs to a study of T cells after yellow fever vaccination. Across the whole study: Low-cell-number fractions were prepared with SMART-Seq v4 Ultra Low Input.

The study, taken as a whole, reports: Post-booster repertoires contained most primary-vaccination clones again (roughly 95% CD4, approximately 88% CD8).

The chain is built from TRBV4-1 and TRBJ1-1, with D maybe TRBD1 (6 bases). The sample in question was CD8+ T cells sorted from PBMCs, obtained on the day of the first yellow fever vaccination. The clonotype originates from a man aged 18 to 35 who received the YFV17D yellow fever vaccine. CDR3 in amino acids: CASRTAQSLNTEAFF. Here the CDR3 DNA reads TGCGCCTCCCGGACAGCACAGTCTTTGAACACTGAAGCTTTCTTT.